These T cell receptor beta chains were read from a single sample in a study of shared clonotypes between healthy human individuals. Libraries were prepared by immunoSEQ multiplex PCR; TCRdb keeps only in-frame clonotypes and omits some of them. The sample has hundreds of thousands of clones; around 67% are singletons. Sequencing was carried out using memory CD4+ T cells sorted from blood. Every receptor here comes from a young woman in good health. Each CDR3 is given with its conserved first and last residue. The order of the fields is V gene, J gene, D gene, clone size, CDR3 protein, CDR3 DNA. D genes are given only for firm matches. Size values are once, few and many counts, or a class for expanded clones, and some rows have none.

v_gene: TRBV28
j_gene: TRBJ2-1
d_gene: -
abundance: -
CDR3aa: CASNSQDYNEQFF
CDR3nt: TGTGCCAGCAACTCCCAAGACTACAATGAGCAGTTCTTC

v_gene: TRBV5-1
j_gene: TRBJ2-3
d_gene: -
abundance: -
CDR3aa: CASGPGEEGTDTQYF
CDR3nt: TGCGCCAGCGGGCCCGGGGAAGAGGGCACAGATACGCAGTATTTT

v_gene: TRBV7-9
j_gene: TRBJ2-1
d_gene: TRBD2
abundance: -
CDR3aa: CASSLGRGSPNEQFF
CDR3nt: TGTGCCAGCAGCTTAGGGCGCGGGAGTCCTAATGAGCAGTTCTTC

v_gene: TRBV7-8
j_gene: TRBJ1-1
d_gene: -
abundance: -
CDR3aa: CASSTQADTEAFF
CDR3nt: TGTGCCAGCAGCACCCAGGCGGACACTGAAGCTTTCTTT

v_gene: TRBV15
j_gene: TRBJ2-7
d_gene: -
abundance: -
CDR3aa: CATSPRGTTYEQYF
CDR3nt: TGTGCCACCAGCCCCCGGGGAACCACCTACGAGCAGTACTTC

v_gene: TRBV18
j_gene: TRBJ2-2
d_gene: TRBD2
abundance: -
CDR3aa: CASSPRSGLDTGELFF
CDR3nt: TGTGCCAGCTCACCACGATCTGGACTAGACACCGGGGAGCTGTTTTTT

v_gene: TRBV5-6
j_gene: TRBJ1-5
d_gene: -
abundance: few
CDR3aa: CASSQSWTANSNQPQHF
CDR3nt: TGTGCCAGCAGCCAATCATGGACCGCTAATAGCAATCAGCCCCAGCATTTT

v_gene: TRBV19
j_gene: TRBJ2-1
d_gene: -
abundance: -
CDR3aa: CASSPNWHHNEQFF
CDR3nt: TGTGCCAGTAGTCCAAACTGGCACCACAATGAGCAGTTCTTC

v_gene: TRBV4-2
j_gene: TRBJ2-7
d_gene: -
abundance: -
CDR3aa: CASSQDHDGPGYEQYF
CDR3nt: TGTGCCAGCAGCCAAGATCACGACGGCCCGGGGTATGAGCAGTACTTC

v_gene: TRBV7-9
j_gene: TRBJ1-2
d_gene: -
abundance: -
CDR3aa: CASSPAPAASNNYGYTF
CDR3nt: TGTGCCAGCAGCCCCGCCCCGGCAGCTTCGAATAACTATGGCTACACCTTC

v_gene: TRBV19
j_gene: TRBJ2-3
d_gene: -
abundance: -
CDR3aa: CASRRKGDTQYF
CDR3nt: TGTGCCAGTAGGCGAAAGGGAGATACGCAGTATTTT

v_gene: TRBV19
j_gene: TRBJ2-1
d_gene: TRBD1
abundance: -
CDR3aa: CASTGQVVFGEQFF
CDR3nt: TGTGCCAGTACCGGACAGGTTGTATTTGGTGAGCAGTTCTTC

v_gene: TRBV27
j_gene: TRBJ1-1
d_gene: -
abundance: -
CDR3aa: CASMRPRGAGKNTEAFF
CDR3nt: TGTGCCAGCATGCGTCCCCGGGGGGCAGGGAAGAACACTGAAGCTTTCTTT

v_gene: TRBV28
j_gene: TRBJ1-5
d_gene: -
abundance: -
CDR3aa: CASSSRRGNQPQHF
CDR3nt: TGTGCCAGCAGTTCTCGGAGGGGCAATCAGCCCCAGCATTTT

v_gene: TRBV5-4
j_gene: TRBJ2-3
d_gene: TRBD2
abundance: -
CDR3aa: CASSPSGGRADTQYF
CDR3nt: TGTGCCAGCAGCCCCTCGGGAGGCCGGGCAGATACGCAGTATTTT

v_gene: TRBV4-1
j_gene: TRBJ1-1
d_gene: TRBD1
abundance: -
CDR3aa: CASRPGTGTTEAFF
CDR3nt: TGCGCCAGCAGACCGGGGACAGGGACCACTGAAGCTTTCTTT

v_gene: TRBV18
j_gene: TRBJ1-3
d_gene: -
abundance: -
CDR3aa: CASSPLQGEAGNTIYF
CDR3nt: TGTGCCAGCTCACCGCTACAGGGTGAAGCTGGAAACACCATATATTTT

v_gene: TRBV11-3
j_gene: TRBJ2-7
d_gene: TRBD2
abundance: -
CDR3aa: CASSSGTRSYEQYF
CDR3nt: TGTGCCAGCAGCTCTGGGACTAGGTCCTACGAGCAGTACTTC

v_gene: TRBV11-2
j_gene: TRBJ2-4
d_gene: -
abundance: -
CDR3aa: CASSLEGWQFIQYF
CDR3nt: TGTGCCAGCAGCTTAGAGGGCTGGCAGTTTATTCAGTACTTC

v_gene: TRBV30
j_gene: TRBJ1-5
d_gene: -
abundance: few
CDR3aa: CAWSGQGDQPQHF
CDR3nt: TGTGCCTGGTCGGGGCAGGGCGATCAGCCCCAGCATTTT

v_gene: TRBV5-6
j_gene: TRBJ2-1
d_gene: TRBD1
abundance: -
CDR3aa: CASSLLGTGQYNEQFF
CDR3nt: TGTGCCAGCAGCTTACTCGGGACAGGTCAGTACAATGAGCAGTTCTTC

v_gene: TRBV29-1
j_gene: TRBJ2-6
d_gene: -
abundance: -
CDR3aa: CSARAESGANVLTF
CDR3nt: TGCAGCGCCCGGGCGGAGTCTGGGGCCAACGTCCTGACTTTC

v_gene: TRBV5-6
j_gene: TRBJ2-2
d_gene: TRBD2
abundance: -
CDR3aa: CASSLLAGVAGELFF
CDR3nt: TGTGCCAGCAGCTTACTAGCGGGAGTTGCCGGGGAGCTGTTTTTT

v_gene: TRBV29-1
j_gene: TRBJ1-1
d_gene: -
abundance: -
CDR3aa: CSVEPGTMLEAFF
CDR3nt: TGCAGCGTTGAGCCTGGGACGATGCTTGAAGCTTTCTTT